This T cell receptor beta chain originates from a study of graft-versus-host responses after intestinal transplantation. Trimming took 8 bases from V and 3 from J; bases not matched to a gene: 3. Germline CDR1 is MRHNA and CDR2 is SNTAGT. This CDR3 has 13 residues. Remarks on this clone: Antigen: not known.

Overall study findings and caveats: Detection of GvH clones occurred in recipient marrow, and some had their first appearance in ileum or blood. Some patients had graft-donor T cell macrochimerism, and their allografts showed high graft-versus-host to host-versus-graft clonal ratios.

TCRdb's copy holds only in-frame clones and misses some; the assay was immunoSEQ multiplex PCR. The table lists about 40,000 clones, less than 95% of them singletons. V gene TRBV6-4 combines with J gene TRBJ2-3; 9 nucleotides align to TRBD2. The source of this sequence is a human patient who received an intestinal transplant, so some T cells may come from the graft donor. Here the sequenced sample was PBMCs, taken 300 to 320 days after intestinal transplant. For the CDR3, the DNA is TGTGCCAGCGCGGGGGGGCCGACAGATACGCAGTATTTT. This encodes CASAGGPTDTQYF.